Each of the 4 T cell receptor beta chains below was sequenced from the same sample in a study of T cell responses to AZD1222 COVID-19 vaccine. Assay: immunoSEQ multiplex PCR; the TCRdb copy retains only in-frame clones and omits some. The data show about 89,000 clones, with just over 90% seen just once and 11% held by the top ten. The sequenced sample was peripheral blood, obtained 28 days after the second AZD1222 dose. Every receptor here comes from an adult who received the AZD1222 COVID-19 vaccine.

The genes are TRBV18 and TRBJ1-1; D possibly corresponds to TRBD1 (5 bases). The CDR3 totals 14 residues. Germline V lookup: CDR1 KGHSH, CDR2 LQKENI. Trimming took off 4 bases at V and 0 bases at J, with 9 bases between the two ends. In nucleotides, the CDR3 is TGTGCCAGCTCACTTGACAGTTTGAACACTGAAGCTTTCTTT. Its protein is CASSLDSLNTEAFF.

The chain has TRBV7-2 and TRBJ1-2; D perhaps matches TRBD1 (6 bases). The germline V gene has CDR1 SGHTA and CDR2 FQGNSA. The CDR3 extends over 14 amino acids. Deletions cut 2 bases from V and 4 bases from J, with 11 bases between. The CDR3 here is CASSLMGATYGYTF. The CDR3 DNA sequence: TGTGCCAGCAGCTTAATGGGGGCTACCTATGGCTACACCTTC. The full variable domain, with the rest looked up from reference TRBV7-2 and TRBJ1-2, is GAGVSQSPSNKVTEKGKDVELRCDPISGHTALYWYRQSLGQGLEFLIYFQGNSAPDKSGLPSDRFSAERTGGSVSTLTIQRTQQEDSAVYLCASSLMGATYGYTFGSGTRLTVV.

The V gene is TRBV3-1 (or the pseudogene TRBV3-2), the J gene TRBJ2-3; no clear D. Germline V gives CDR1 LGHDT, CDR2 YNNKEL (reference sequence). The V end was cut by 0 bases, the J end by 6 bases, with 16 bases between. This CDR3 has 16 amino acids. CDR3 in amino acids: CASSQDLGDQADTQYF. CDR3 bases: TGTGCCAGCAGCCAAGACTTAGGCGACCAGGCGGATACGCAGTATTTT.

This chain joins TRBV28 and TRBJ2-1; D is undetermined. Trimming took off 6 bases at V and 6 bases at J, with 12 bases between the two ends. CDR1 is MDHEN, CDR2 SYDVKM, per germline. This CDR3 has 13 amino acids. Here the CDR3 DNA reads TGTGCCAGCAGCCCTCCTGTAGTCAATGAGCAGTTCTTC. This codes for CASSPPVVNEQFF. Complete variable domain (other parts from reference TRBV28 and TRBJ2-1): DVKVTQSSRYLVKRTGEKVFLECVQDMDHENMFWYRQDPGLGLRLIYFSYDVKMKEKGDIPEGYSVSREKKERFSLILESASTNQTSMYLCASSPPVVNEQFFGPGTRLTVL.